The 13 T cell receptor beta chains below all came from one sample that was sequenced in a study of control samples from healthy donors and cancer patients (dated by TCRdb to about 2020). Library method: the immunoSEQ multiplex PCR assay. What TCRdb holds here is the immuneACCESS table cut down to in-frame rearrangements. Part of the clones is not present; checked against another copy, under half of the missing clones reflect an unresolved V gene, and the others are unexplained. For this sample the table gives about 80,000 clones, of which under 90% were detected only once. Around 6% of the sample comes from the top ten. Sequencing input: blood. These receptors came from a man in his fifties or sixties in good health.

The chain is built from TRBV19 and TRBJ1-2; D remains ambiguous. The CDR3 is made up of 14 amino acids. Germline V gene data show CDR1 as LNHDA and CDR2 as SQIVND (reference sequence). V gave up 5 bases and J gave up 0 bases, with 10 bases separating them. As DNA, the CDR3 is TGTGCCAGTAGTCAACAAGGGACTAACTATGGCTACACCTTC. It specifies CASSQQGTNYGYTF.

This clone was seen once. The V gene is TRBV5-1, the J gene TRBJ2-5; D is possibly TRBD2 (6 bases). Germline V gene sequence: CDR1 SGHRS, CDR2 YFSETQ. The germline V and J ends were trimmed by 1 base and 5 bases, with 24 bases remaining between them. This CDR3 contains 18 residues. The CDR3 DNA reads TGCGCCAGCAGCTTGCGCCCAACTCCAGGGACTTCCGGGGAGACCCAGTACTTC. Its translation: CASSLRPTPGTSGETQYF.

This CDR3 reads CASSPDRGTYNEQFF. CDR3 coding DNA: TGTGCCAGCAGTCCCGACAGGGGTACCTACAATGAGCAGTTCTTC. V usage is TRBV5-4 and J usage is TRBJ2-1; 8 bases match TRBD1. The CDR3 sequence is 15 residues long. The germline V gene has CDR1 SGHNT and CDR2 YYREEE (reference sequence). V was pared by 5 bases and J by 2 bases, with 6 bases of the junction left unmatched.

The rearrangement joins TRBV7-2 to TRBJ1-1; TRBD1 aligns across 9 bases. J gave up 2 bases and V 6 bases, and 4 bases lay outside the gene matches. Germline CDR1 and CDR2: SGHTA and FQGNSA. CDR3 length: 14 residues. The chain's CDR3 is CASSLQGANTEAFF. The CDR3 coding sequence is TGTGCCAGCAGTCTACAGGGGGCTAACACTGAAGCTTTCTTT.

The chain employs TRBV3-1 (or the pseudogene TRBV3-2) and TRBJ2-7; the D gene is possibly TRBD1 (5 bases). In germline, CDR1 is LGHDT, CDR2 YNNKEL (reference sequence). V was cut by 8 bases and J by 2 bases, with 7 bases left in between. The CDR3 sequence is 11 residues long. The CDR3 reads CASSGTYEQYF. For the CDR3, the DNA is TGTGCCAGCTCAGGGACCTACGAGCAGTACTTC.

The rearrangement links TRBV19 to TRBJ1-2, with unresolved D. V lost 5 bases and J lost 4, with 11 bases in between. Germline V lookup: CDR1 LNHDA, CDR2 SQIVND (reference sequence). The CDR3 totals 13 residues. As DNA, the CDR3 is TGTGCCAGTAGTTTCCCCGCTTCCTATGGCTACACCTTC. Its protein is CASSFPASYGYTF.

The chain is built from TRBV9 and TRBJ2-5; 10 nucleotides align to TRBD1. Germline CDR1 and CDR2: SGDLS and YYNGEE. V gave up 6 bases and J gave up 0 bases; unmatched junction bases: 5. CDR3 length equals 15 residues. The CDR3 DNA reads TGTGCCAGCACCAGACAGGGGGCCCACCAAGAGACCCAGTACTTC. Translation: CASTRQGAHQETQYF.

This sequence joins TRBV7-9 and TRBJ2-3; D is unclear. Per the germline V gene, CDR1 is SEHNR and CDR2 is FQNEAQ (reference sequence). The CDR3 loop spans 14 amino acids. Trimming pared 4 bases from V and 0 bases from J, leaving 8 bases between. This chain's CDR3 is CASSSFESTDTQYF. CDR3 in DNA: TGTGCCAGCAGCTCCTTCGAGAGCACAGATACGCAGTATTTT. The full variable domain, in which reference TRBV7-9 and TRBJ2-3 provide the parts outside the CDR3, is DTGVSQNPRHKITKRGQNVTFRCDPISEHNRLYWYRQTLGQGPEFLTYFQNEAQLEKSRLLSDRFSAERPKGSFSTLEIQRTEQGDSAMYLCASSSFESTDTQYFGPGTRLTVL.

The J gene is TRBJ2-3, the V gene TRBV4-1; 10 positions match TRBD2. The CDR3 extends over 16 amino acids. The germline CDR1 and CDR2 sequences are MGHRA and YSYEKL. V gave up 1 base and J gave up 7 bases; unmatched junction bases: 8. CDR3 in DNA: TGCGCCAGCAGCCAAGGGCAAGCGGGGGGGCATAATACGCAGTATTTT. This encodes CASSQGQAGGHNTQYF.

V and J are TRBV2 and TRBJ2-7; the D gene could be TRBD1 or TRBD2 (5 bases each). CDR3 length: 15 amino acids. Per the germline V gene, CDR1 is SNHLY and CDR2 is FYNNEI. Trimming took 6 bases from V and 2 from J, leaving 17 bases between them. Here the CDR3 reads CASRDVGRVTYEQYF. CDR3 DNA sequence: TGTGCCAGCAGGGATGTGGGACGGGTTACCTACGAGCAGTACTTC.

This chain links TRBV30 with TRBJ2-2; 9 bases match TRBD1. Germline CDR1 and CDR2: GTSNPN and SVGIG (reference sequence). The CDR3 covers 14 residues. Trimming took 7 bases from V and 5 from J; bases not matched to a gene: 8. CDR3 bases: TGTGCCTCTAGACAGGGGGGCGGAACCGGGGAGCTGTTTTTT. As protein: CASRQGGGTGELFF.

This clone has more than one count but fewer than ten. V and J are TRBV3-1 (or the pseudogene TRBV3-2) and TRBJ2-2; the match to TRBD2 covers 13 bases. J was trimmed by 0 bases and V by 1 base; bases with no gene match: 2. This CDR3 has 18 residues. In germline, CDR1 is LGHDT, CDR2 YNNKEL (reference sequence). DNA for the CDR3: TGTGCCAGCAGCCAAGCCGGGACTAGCGGGGCGAACACCGGGGAGCTGTTTTTT. This codes for CASSQAGTSGANTGELFF.

The V gene is TRBV21-1, the J gene TRBJ1-5. TRBV21-1 is a listed pseudogene. There are 15 residues in the CDR3. Here the CDR3 reads CASTKVLGCNQPQHF. The DNA of the CDR3 is TGTGCCAGCACCAAAGTCTTAGGGTGCAATCAGCCCCAGCATTTT.